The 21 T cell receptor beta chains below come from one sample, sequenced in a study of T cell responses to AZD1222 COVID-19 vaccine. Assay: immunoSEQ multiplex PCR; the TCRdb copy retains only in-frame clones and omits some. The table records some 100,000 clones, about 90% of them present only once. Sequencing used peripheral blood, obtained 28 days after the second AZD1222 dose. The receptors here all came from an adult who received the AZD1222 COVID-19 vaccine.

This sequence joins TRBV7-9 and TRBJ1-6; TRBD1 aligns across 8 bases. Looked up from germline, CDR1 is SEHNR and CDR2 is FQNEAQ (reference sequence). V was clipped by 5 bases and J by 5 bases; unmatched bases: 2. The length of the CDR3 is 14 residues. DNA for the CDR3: TGTGCCAGCAGCGGACAGGGAAATAATTCACCCCTCCACTTT. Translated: CASSGQGNNSPLHF.

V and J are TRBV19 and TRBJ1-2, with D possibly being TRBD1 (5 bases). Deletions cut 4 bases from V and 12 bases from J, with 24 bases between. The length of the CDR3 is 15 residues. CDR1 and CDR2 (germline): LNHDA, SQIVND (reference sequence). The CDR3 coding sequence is TGTGCCAGTAGTACCGGGGAGGATGGGACCAATACCGACACCTTC. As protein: CASSTGEDGTNTDTF.

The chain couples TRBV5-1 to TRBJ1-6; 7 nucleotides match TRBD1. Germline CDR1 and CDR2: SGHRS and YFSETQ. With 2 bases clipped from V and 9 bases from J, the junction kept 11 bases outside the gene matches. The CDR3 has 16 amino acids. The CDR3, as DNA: TGCGCCAGCAGCTTTACAGGGGCGGAAGTTGGTTCACCCCTCCACTTT. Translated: CASSFTGAEVGSPLHF.

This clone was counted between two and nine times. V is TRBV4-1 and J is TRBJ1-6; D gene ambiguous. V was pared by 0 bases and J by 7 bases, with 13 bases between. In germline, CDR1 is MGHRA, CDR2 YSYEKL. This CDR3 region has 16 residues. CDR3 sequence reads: CASSQEVARRNSPLHF. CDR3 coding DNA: TGCGCCAGCAGCCAAGAGGTTGCCAGACGGAATTCACCCCTCCACTTT.

The CDR3 nucleotides are TGTGCCAGCCGACTAGCGGGGGGAGAGAATGAGCAGTTCTTC. This encodes CASRLAGGENEQFF. The chain carries TRBV3-1 (or the pseudogene TRBV3-2) and TRBJ2-1; 13 nucleotides line up with TRBD2. CDR1 and CDR2 (germline): LGHDT, YNNKEL (reference sequence). This CDR3 has 14 amino acids. The J segment lost 7 bases and the V segment lost 8 bases, leaving 5 bases of the junction unmatched.

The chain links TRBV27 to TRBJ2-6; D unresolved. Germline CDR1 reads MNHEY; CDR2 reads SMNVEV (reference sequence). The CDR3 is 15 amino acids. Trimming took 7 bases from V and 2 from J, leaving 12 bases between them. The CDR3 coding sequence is TGTGCCAGCACTACAGTGGCCCCTGGGGCCAACGTCCTGACTTTC. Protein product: CASTTVAPGANVLTF.

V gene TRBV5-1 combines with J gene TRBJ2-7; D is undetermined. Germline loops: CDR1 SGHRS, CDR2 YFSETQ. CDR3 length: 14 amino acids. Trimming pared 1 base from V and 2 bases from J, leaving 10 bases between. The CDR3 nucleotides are TGCGCCAGCAGCTTGCGGGTCGGCACCTACGAGCAGTACTTC. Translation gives CASSLRVGTYEQYF.

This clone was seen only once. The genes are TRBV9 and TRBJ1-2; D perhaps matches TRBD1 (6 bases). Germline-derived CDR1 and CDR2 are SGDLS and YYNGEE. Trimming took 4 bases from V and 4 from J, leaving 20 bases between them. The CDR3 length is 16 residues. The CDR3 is CASSPLEEGTPYGYTF. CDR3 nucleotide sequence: TGTGCCAGCAGCCCCCTCGAAGAGGGGACACCCTATGGCTACACCTTC.

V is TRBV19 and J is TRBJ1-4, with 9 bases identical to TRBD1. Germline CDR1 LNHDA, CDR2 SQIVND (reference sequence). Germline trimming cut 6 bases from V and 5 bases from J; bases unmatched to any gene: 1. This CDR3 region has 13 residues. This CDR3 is CASRTGGNEKLFF. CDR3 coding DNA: TGTGCCAGTAGGACAGGGGGGAATGAAAAACTGTTTTTT.

The CDR3 DNA reads TGTGCCAGCAGGGACACGAACACTGAAGCTTTCTTT. Amino acid sequence: CASRDTNTEAFF. This chain connects TRBV13 to TRBJ1-1, with D perhaps TRBD1 (5 bases). The CDR3 contains 12 residues. Germline CDR1 and CDR2: PRHDT and FYEKMQ (reference sequence). The V and J ends lost 6 bases and 1 base respectively, with 6 bases between them.

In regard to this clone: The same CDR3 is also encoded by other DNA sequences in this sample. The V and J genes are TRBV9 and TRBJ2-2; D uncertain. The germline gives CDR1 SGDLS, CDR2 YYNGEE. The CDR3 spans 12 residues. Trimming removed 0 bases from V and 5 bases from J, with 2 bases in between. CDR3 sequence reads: CASSVGTGELFF. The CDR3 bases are TGTGCCAGCAGCGTAGGGACCGGGGAGCTGTTTTTT.

DNA of the CDR3: TGTGCCAGCTCGAGGGTCCGGAGCTCTGGAAACACCATATATTTT. Its protein is CASSRVRSSGNTIYF. V and J are TRBV7-2 and TRBJ1-3; D is uncertain. The V end lost 8 bases, the J end lost 0 bases, and 14 bases lay between the germline ends. CDR3 size: 15 residues. CDR1 and CDR2 (germline): SGHTA, FQGNSA.

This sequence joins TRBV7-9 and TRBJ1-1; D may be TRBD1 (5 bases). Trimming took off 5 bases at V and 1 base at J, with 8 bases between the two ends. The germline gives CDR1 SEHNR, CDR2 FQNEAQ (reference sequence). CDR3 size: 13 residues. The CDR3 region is CASSPRGNTEAFF. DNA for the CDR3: TGTGCCAGCAGCCCTAGGGGGAACACTGAAGCTTTCTTT.

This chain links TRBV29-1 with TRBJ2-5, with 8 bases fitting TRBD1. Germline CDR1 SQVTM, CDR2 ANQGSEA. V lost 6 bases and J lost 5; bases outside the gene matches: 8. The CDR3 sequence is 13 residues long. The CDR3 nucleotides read TGCAGCGTCGAGGACAGGGTCCAGGAGACCCAGTACTTC. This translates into CSVEDRVQETQYF.

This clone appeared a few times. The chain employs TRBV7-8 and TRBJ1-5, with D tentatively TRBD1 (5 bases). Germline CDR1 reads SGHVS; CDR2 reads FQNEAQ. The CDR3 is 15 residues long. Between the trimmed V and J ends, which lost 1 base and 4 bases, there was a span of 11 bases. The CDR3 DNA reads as TGTGCCAGCAGCTTAGGTGTTCGGGGGAATCAGCCCCAGCATTTT. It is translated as CASSLGVRGNQPQHF.

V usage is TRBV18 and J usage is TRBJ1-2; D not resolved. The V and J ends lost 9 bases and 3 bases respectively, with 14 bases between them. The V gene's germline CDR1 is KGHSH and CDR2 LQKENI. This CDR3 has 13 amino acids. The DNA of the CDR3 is TGTGCCAGTGCATCTGACCCTTACTATGGCTACACCTTC. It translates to CASASDPYYGYTF.

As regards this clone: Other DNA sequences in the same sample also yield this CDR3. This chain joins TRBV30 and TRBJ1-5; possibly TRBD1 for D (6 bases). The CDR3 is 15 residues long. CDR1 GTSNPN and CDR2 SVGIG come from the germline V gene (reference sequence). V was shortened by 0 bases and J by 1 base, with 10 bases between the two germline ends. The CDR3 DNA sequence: TGTGCCTGGAGTGTAGGGGGGGTAAGCAATCAGCCCCAGCATTTT. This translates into CAWSVGGVSNQPQHF.

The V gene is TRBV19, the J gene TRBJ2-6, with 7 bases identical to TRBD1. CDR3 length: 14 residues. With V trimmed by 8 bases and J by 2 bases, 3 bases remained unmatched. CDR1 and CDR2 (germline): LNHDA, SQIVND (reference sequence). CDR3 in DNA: TGTGCCAGTCGAGGGGGCCCTGGGGCCAACGTCCTGACTTTC. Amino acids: CASRGGPGANVLTF.

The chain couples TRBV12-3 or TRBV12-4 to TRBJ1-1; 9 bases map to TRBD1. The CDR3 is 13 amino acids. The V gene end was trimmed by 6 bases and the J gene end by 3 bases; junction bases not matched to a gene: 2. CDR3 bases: TGTGCCAGCAGCCGGACAGGGGACACTGAAGCTTTCTTT. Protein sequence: CASSRTGDTEAFF.

The DNA for the CDR3 is TGTGCCAGCTCTGTCGAACAGGGAAGGGCAACCGGGGAGCTGTTTTTT. Residues: CASSVEQGRATGELFF. This chain uses TRBV18 with TRBJ2-2, with D possibly TRBD1 on 6 matching bases. The CDR3 is made up of 16 amino acids. Trimming pared 6 bases from V and 5 bases from J, leaving 19 bases between. The germline V gene has CDR1 KGHSH and CDR2 LQKENI.

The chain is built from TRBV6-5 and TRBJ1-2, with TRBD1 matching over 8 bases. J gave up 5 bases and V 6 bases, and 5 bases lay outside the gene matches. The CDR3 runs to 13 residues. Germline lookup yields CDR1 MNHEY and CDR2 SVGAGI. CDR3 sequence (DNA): TGTGCCAGCAGACCTACAGGGGGGTATGGCTACACCTTC. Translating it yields CASRPTGGYGYTF.